This T cell receptor (beta chain) originates from a study of early T cells in non-severe SARS-CoV-2 infection. As for the study in general: Alpha and beta chains were unpaired, from unsorted whole-blood bulk RNA.

Study conclusions and caveats: The study's VDJdb matching favored anti-spike CD8 responses and missed private and CD4 specificities.

To note about this clonotype: No antigen is known for it.

Tagging with unique molecular identifiers was applied to individual cDNA molecules. MiXCR was run by TCRdb on the 5' RACE reads, yielding one entry per CDR3 protein. This table holds more than 65,000 distinct CDR3 sequences, about 12% found once. CDR3 length equals 13 residues. With V trimmed by 4 bases and J by 10 bases, 8 bases remained unmatched. Germline loops: CDR1 SGHRS, CDR2 YFSETQ. The TCR was taken from an adult who was a healthcare worker with PCR-confirmed SARS-CoV-2 infection or an uninfected control (not recorded which). The sample comprised whole blood. The chain links TRBV5-1 to TRBJ2-1, with 7 nucleotides matching TRBD1. The CDR3 sequence: CASSATGSGEQFF. The CDR3 coding sequence is TGCGCCAGCAGCGCGACAGGGTCGGGAGAGCAGTTCTTC.